The entry that follows covers one T cell receptor beta chain sequence. This specimen comes from a study of early stage breast cancer tumors. Study-wide background: Of some 15 invasive breast tumors, about 12 were hormone receptor-positive, HER2-negative.

This table comes from immunoSEQ multiplex PCR, and its TCRdb copy is limited to in-frame clones, with some not included. Of some 75,000 clones in the sample, 70% to 85% were seen once. This CDR3 has 16 amino acids. CDR1 is SGDLS, CDR2 YYNGEE, per germline. V shed 0 bases, J shed 6 bases, and the junction held 6 bases outside the gene matches. The gene calls are TRBV9 and TRBJ1-4; 9 positions match TRBD1. Sequences were obtained from blood. The TCR was taken from a person in their 60s with breast cancer. The CDR3 DNA sequence: TGTGCCAGCAGCGTAGATGATGGGACAGGGTATGAAAAACTGTTTTTT. It is translated as CASSVDDGTGYEKLFF.